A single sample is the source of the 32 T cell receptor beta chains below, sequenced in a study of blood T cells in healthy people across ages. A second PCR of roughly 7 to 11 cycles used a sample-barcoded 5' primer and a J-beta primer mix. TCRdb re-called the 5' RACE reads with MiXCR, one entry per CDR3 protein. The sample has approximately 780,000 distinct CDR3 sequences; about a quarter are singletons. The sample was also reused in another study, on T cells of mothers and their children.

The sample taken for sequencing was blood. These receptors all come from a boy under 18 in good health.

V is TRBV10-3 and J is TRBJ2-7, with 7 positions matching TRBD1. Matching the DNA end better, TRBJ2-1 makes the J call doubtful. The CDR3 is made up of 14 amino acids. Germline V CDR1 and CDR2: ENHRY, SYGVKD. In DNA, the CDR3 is TGTGCCATCAGGCGGCAGGGGGATCTCAATGAGCAGTTCTTC. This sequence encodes CAIRRQGDLNEQFF.

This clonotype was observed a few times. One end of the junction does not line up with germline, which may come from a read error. As DNA, the CDR3 is TGCGCCAGCAGCGCGGCGTTCAACACTGAAGCTTTCTTT. Amino acids: CASSAAFNTEAFF. The rearrangement joins TRBV9 to TRBJ1-1; D gene uncertain. Germline loops: CDR1 SGDLS, CDR2 YYNGEE. CDR3 length: 13 amino acids. Supplemented by reference TRBV9 and TRBJ1-1, the full variable domain reads DSGVTQTPKHLITATGQRVTLRCSPRSGDLSVYWYQQSLDQGLQFLIQYYNGEERAKGNILERFSAQQFPDLHSELNLSSLELGDSALYFCASSAAFNTEAFFGQGTRLTVV.

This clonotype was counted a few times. The CDR3: CASSFSQVWNTEAFF. In DNA, the CDR3 is TGTGCCAGCAGTTTTTCCCAGGTGTGGAACACTGAAGCTTTCTTT. The chain employs TRBV28 and TRBJ1-1; D gene unclear. CDR3 size: 15 residues. The germline V and J ends were trimmed by 3 bases and 1 base, with 12 bases remaining between them. CDR1 and CDR2 (germline): MDHEN, SYDVKM.

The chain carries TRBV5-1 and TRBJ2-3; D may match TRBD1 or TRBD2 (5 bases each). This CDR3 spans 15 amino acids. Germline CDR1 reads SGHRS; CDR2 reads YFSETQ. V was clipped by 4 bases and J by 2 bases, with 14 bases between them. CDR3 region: CASSRDGFLTDTQYF. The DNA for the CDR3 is TGCGCCAGCAGCAGGGACGGATTCCTCACAGATACGCAGTATTTT.

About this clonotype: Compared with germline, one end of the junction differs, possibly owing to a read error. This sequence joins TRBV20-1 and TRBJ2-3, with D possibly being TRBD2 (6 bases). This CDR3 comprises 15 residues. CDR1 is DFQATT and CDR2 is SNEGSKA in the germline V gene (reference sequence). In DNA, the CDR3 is TGCAGTGCTAGTGGAGGGGAGTGGAGCACAGATACGGAGTATTTT. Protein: CSASGGEWSTDTEYF.

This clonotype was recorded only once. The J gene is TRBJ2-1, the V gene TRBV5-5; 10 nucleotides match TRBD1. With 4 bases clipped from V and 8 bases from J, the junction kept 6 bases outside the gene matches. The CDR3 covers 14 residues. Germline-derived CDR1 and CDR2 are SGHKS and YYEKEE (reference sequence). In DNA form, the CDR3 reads TGTGCCAGCAGCCCGACCGGGACAGGGGATGAGCAGTTCTTC. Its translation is CASSPTGTGDEQFF. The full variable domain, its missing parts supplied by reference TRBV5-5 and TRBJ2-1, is DAGVTQSPTHLIKTRGQQVTLRCSPISGHKSVSWYQQVLGQGPQFIFQYYEKEERGRGNFPDRFSARQFPNYSSELNVNALLLGDSALYLCASSPTGTGDEQFFGPGTRLTVL.

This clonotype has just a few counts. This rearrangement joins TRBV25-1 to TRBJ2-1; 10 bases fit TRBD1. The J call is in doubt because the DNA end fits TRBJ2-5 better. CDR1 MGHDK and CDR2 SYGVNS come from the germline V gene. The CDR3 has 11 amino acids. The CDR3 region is CASNGQGAQYF. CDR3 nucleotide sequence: TGTGCCAGCAATGGACAGGGGGCCCAGTACTTC.

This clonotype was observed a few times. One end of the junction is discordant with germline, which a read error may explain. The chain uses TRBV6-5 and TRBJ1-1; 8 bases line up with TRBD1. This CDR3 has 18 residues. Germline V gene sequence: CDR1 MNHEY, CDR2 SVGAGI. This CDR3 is CASSYSMGQVRLNTEAFF. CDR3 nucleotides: TGTGCCAGCAGTTACTCGATGGGACAGGTTCGTTTGAACACTGAAGCCTTCTTT.

For the CDR3, the DNA is TGTGCCAGCAGGGAAAGCGGGGGGACATACAATGAGCAGTTCTTC. Its translation is CASRESGGTYNEQFF. The chain has TRBV6-4 and TRBJ2-5; 9 bases line up with TRBD2. The J call may be in error: the DNA end matches TRBJ2-1 better. CDR1 is MRHNA, CDR2 SNTAGT, per germline. This CDR3 region has 15 residues.

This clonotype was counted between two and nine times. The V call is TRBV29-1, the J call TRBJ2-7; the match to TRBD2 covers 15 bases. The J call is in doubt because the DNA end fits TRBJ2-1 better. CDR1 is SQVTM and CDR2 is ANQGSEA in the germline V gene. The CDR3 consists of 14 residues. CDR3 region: CSGGLAGGYNEQFF. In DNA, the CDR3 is TGCAGCGGAGGACTAGCGGGGGGGTACAATGAGCAGTTCTTC.

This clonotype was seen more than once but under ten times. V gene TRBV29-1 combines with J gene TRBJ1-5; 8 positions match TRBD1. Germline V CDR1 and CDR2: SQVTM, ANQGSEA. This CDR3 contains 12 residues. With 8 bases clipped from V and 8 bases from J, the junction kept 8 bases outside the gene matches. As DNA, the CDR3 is TGCAGCTGCGTCAGGGGGCAAAAGCCCCAGCATTTT. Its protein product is CSCVRGQKPQHF.

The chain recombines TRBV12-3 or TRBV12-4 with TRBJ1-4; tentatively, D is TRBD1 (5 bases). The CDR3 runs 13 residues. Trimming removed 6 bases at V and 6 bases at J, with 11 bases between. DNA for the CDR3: TGTGCCAGCAGAGACTTGGGGGATGAAAAACTGTTTTTT. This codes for CASRDLGDEKLFF.

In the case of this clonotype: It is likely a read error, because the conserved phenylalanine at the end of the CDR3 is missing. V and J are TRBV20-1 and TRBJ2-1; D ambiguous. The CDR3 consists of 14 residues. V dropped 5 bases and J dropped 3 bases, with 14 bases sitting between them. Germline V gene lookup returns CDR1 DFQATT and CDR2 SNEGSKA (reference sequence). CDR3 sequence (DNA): TGCAGTGCTGGGATGCGGCAAATCTACAATGAGCAGTTCTTG. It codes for CSAGMRQIYNEQFL.

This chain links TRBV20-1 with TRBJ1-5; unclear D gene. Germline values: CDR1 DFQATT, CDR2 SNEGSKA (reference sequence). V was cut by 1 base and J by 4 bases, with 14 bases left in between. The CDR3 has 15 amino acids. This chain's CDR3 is CSARGGRLGNQPQHF. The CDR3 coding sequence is TGCAGTGCTAGAGGCGGAAGGCTCGGGAATCAGCCCCAGCATTTT.

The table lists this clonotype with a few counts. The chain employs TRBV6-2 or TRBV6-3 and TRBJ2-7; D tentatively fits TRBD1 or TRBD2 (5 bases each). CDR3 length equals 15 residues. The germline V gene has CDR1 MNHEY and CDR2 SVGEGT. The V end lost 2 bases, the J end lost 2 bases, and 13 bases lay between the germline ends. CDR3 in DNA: TGTGCCAGCAGTTACGGGCAGGGACCAACCTACGAGCAGTACTTC. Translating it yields CASSYGQGPTYEQYF.

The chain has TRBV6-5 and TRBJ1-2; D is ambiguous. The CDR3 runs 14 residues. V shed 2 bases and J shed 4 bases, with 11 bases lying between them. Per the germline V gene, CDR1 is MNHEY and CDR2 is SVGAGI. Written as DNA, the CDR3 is TGTGCCAGCAGTTACGATAGCAGAGCCTATGGCTACACCTTC. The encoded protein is CASSYDSRAYGYTF.

This chain's CDR3 is CAISELGRSYEQYF. In nucleotides, the CDR3 is TGTGCCATCAGTGAGCTAGGTAGATCCTACGAGCAGTACTTC. The chain joins TRBV10-3 to TRBJ2-7; D is unresolved. Germline assignment: CDR1 ENHRY and CDR2 SYGVKD. The CDR3 is made up of 14 amino acids. Trimming removed 2 bases at V and 1 base at J, with 9 bases between.

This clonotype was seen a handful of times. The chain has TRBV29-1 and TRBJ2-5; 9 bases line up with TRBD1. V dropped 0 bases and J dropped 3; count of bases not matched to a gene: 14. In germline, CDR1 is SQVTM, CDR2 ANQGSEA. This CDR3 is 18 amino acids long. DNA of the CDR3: TGCAGCGTTGAAGATCCCTCTACAGGGGGCTCGGGGAAAGAGACCCAGTACTTC. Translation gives CSVEDPSTGGSGKETQYF. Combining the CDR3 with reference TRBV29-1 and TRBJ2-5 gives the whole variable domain SAVISQKPSRDICQRGTSLTIQCQVDSQVTMMFWYRQQPGQSLTLIATANQGSEATYESGFVIDKFPISRPNLTFSTLTVSNMSPEDSSIYLCSVEDPSTGGSGKETQYFGPGTRLLVL.

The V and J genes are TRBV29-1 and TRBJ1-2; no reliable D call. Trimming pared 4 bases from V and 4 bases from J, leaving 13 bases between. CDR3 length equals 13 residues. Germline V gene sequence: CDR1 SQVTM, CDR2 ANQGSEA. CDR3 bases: TGCAGCGTTGTAGCGCCAAACGGCTATGGCTACACCTTC. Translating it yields CSVVAPNGYGYTF.

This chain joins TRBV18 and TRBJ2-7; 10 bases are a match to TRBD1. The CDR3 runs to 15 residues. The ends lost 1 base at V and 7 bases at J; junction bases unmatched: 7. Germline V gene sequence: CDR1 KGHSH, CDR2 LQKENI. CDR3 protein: CASSPRGTGVEEQYF. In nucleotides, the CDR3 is TGTGCCAGCTCACCACGTGGGACAGGGGTTGAAGAGCAGTACTTC.

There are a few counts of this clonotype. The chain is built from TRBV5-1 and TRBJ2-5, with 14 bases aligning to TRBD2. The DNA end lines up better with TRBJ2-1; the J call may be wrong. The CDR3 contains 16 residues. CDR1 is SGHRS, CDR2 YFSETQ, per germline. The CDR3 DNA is TGCGCCAGCGCCGGGACTAGCGGGGGACAATACAATGAGCAGTTCTTC. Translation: CASAGTSGGQYNEQFF.

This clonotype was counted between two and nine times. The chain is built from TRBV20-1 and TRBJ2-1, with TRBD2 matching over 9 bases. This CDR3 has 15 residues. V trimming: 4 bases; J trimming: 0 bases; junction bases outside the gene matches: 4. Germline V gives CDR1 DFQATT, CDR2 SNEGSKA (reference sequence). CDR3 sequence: CSATLAGVSYNEQFF. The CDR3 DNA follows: TGCAGTGCTACTTTAGCGGGGGTCTCCTACAATGAGCAGTTCTTC.

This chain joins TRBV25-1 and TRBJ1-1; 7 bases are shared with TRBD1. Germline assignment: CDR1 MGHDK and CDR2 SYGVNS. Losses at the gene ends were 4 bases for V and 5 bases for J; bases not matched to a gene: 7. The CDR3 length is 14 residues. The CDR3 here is CASSATGAVTEAFF. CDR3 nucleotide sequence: TGTGCCAGCAGTGCCACAGGGGCAGTTACTGAAGCTTTCTTT. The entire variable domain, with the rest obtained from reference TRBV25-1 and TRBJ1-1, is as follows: EADIYQTPRYLVIGTGKKITLECSQTMGHDKMYWYQQDPGMELHLIHYSYGVNSTEKGDLSSESTVSRIRTEHFPLTLESARPSHTSQYLCASSATGAVTEAFFGQGTRLTVV.

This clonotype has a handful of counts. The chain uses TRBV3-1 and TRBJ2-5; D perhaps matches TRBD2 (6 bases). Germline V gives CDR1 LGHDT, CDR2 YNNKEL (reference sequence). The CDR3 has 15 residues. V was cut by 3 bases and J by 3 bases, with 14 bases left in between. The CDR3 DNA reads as TGTGCCAGCAGCCAGTTTCACGGGAGAGAAGAGACCCAGTACTTC. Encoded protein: CASSQFHGREETQYF.

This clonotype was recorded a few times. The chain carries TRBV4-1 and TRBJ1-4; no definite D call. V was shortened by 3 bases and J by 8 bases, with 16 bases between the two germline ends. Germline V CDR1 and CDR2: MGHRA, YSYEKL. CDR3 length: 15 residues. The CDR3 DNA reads TGCGCCAGCAGCCACCTCGGGCCCTCGAGGGAAAAACTGTTTTTT. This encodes CASSHLGPSREKLFF.

The DNA for the CDR3 is TGTGCCAGCAGCTTTGGGGGGGATCGGGAGACCCAGTACTTC. It translates to CASSFGGDRETQYF. The chain carries TRBV7-7 and TRBJ2-5, with TRBD2 matching 7 bases. V lost 3 bases, J lost 5 bases, and 6 bases stayed unmatched. The CDR3 totals 14 residues. CDR1 is SSHAT and CDR2 is FNYEAQ in the germline V gene (reference sequence).

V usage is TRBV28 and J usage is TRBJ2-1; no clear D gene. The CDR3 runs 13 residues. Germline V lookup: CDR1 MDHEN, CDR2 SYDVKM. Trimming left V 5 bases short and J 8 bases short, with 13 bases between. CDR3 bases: TGTGCCAGCAGTCTCTTAGCATTTGATGAGCAGTTCTTC. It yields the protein CASSLLAFDEQFF.

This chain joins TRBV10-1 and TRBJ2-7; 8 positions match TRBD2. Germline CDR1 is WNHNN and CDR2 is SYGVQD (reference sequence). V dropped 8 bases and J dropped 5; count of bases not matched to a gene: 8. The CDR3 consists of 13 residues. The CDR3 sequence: CASSPGGVDEQYF. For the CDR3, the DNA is TGCGCCAGCTCCCCGGGAGGGGTCGACGAGCAGTACTTC.

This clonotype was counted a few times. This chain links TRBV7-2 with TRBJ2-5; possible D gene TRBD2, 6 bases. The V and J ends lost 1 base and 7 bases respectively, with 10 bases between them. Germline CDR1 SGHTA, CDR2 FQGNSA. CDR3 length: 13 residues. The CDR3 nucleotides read TGTGCCAGCAGCTTAGGACTAGAAGGGACCCAGTACTTC. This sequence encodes CASSLGLEGTQYF. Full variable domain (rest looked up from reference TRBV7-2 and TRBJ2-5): GAGVSQSPSNKVTEKGKDVELRCDPISGHTALYWYRQSLGQGLEFLIYFQGNSAPDKSGLPSDRFSAERTGGSVSTLTIQRTQQEDSAVYLCASSLGLEGTQYFGPGTRLLVL.

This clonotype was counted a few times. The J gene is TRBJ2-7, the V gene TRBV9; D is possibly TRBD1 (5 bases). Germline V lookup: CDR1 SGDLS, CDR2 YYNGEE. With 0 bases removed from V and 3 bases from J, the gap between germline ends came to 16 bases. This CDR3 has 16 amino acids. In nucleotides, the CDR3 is TGTGCCAGCAGCGTAGACTGGGGCTCCCCCTACTACGAGCAGTACTTC. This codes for CASSVDWGSPYYEQYF.

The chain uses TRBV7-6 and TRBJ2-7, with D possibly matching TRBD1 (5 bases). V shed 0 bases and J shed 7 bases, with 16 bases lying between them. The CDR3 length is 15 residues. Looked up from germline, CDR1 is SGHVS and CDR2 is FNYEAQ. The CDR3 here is CASSLALGSKGEQYF. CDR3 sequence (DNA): TGTGCCAGCAGCTTAGCGCTGGGATCTAAGGGGGAGCAGTACTTC.

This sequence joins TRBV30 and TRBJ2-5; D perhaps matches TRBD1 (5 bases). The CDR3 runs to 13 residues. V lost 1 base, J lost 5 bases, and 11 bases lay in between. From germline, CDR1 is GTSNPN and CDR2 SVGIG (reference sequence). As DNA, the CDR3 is TGTGCCTGGAGTGAAGGGGTGGGCGAGACCCAGTACTTC. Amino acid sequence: CAWSEGVGETQYF.